The next 27 T cell receptor beta chains were all read from a single sample in a study of cytomegalovirus exposure and HLA in healthy donors. TCRdb's copy holds only in-frame clones and misses some; the assay was immunoSEQ multiplex PCR. The table lists about 360,000 clones, about nine tenths of them singletons. Source material: PBMCs. The receptor source for this set is a woman between 18 and 29 years old in good health and CMV-seronegative.

The chain combines TRBV7-2 with TRBJ1-1; D gene unclear. The CDR3 has 13 amino acids. Germline CDR1 is SGHTA and CDR2 is FQGNSA. The ends were cut back, 1 base at V and 2 bases at J, with 5 bases in the middle. The CDR3 reads CASSLEQNTEAFF. Written as DNA, the CDR3 is TGTGCCAGCAGCTTAGAACAAAACACTGAAGCTTTCTTT.

This chain connects TRBV6-1 to TRBJ2-2, with 9 bases matching TRBD1. This CDR3 contains 14 residues. Trimming took 7 bases from V and 6 from J; bases not matched to a gene: 6. Germline V gene sequence: CDR1 MNHNS, CDR2 SASEGT. The CDR3 nucleotides are TGTGCCAGCACGAAGGGACAGGGCGCCGGGGAGCTGTTTTTT. This translates into CASTKGQGAGELFF.

The V gene is TRBV29-1, the J gene TRBJ1-4; D unresolved. Trimming took off 7 bases at V and 5 bases at J, with 17 bases between the two ends. In germline, CDR1 is SQVTM, CDR2 ANQGSEA. The CDR3 extends over 14 amino acids. CDR3 loop: CSALAVAVNEKLFF. The CDR3 DNA follows: TGCAGCGCCCTCGCGGTGGCCGTAAATGAAAAACTGTTTTTT. The whole variable domain, filled in from reference TRBV29-1 and TRBJ1-4, reads SAVISQKPSRDICQRGTSLTIQCQVDSQVTMMFWYRQQPGQSLTLIATANQGSEATYESGFVIDKFPISRPNLTFSTLTVSNMSPEDSSIYLCSALAVAVNEKLFFGSGTQLSVL.

The rearrangement uses TRBV7-9 and TRBJ2-1, with D possibly being TRBD2 (7 bases). Germline loops: CDR1 SEHNR, CDR2 FQNEAQ (reference sequence). The CDR3 has 13 amino acids. Trimming stripped 5 bases from V and 7 bases from J, with 12 bases between. In nucleotides, the CDR3 is TGTGCCAGCAGCCAGGAGGGGGGGAATGAGCAGTTCTTC. It encodes CASSQEGGNEQFF. Variable domain in full (rest from reference TRBV7-9 and TRBJ2-1): DTGVSQNPRHKITKRGQNVTFRCDPISEHNRLYWYRQTLGQGPEFLTYFQNEAQLEKSRLLSDRFSAERPKGSFSTLEIQRTEQGDSAMYLCASSQEGGNEQFFGPGTRLTVL.

V and J are TRBV4-1 and TRBJ2-3; 14 bases are a match to TRBD2. Germline V gene data show CDR1 as MGHRA and CDR2 as YSYEKL. With 1 base clipped from V and 12 bases from J, the junction kept 6 bases outside the gene matches. The CDR3 is 15 amino acids. Written as DNA, the CDR3 is TGCGCCAGCAGCCAAGGACTAGCGGGGGGGCCCGGCCAGTATTTT. It specifies CASSQGLAGGPGQYF.

The gene calls are TRBV5-1 and TRBJ2-7; 7 nucleotides agree with TRBD1. The junction had 8 bases not matched to a gene; V was cut back by 2 bases and J by 3 bases. CDR3 length: 15 amino acids. Germline V gene lookup returns CDR1 SGHRS and CDR2 YFSETQ. As DNA, the CDR3 is TGCGCCAGCAGCTTAACCGGGACAGAGTTCTACGAGCAGTACTTC. This gives the protein CASSLTGTEFYEQYF.

This chain connects TRBV6-5 to TRBJ1-1; tentative D call: TRBD1 (6 bases). Trimming removed 4 bases from V and 11 bases from J, with 17 bases in between. In germline, CDR1 is MNHEY, CDR2 SVGAGI. The CDR3 contains 13 residues. The CDR3 nucleotides are TGTGCCAGCAGTTCCACCAAAAACAGGGAGGCTTTCTTT. It codes for CASSSTKNREAFF.

The J gene is TRBJ1-2, the V gene TRBV5-1, with 7 bases lining up with TRBD1. CDR3 size: 14 residues. In germline, CDR1 is SGHRS, CDR2 YFSETQ. J lost 4 bases, V lost 4 bases, and 7 bases had no gene match. The CDR3 sequence: CASSPDRSVYGYTF. The CDR3 DNA is TGCGCCAGCAGCCCGGACAGGTCCGTCTATGGCTACACCTTC.

The chain has TRBV28 and TRBJ1-1, with D maybe TRBD1 (5 bases). V lost 1 base and J 2 bases, leaving 8 bases between the germline ends. The V gene's germline CDR1 is MDHEN and CDR2 SYDVKM. This CDR3 contains 14 residues. The CDR3: CASSLFQGNTEAFF. CDR3 coding DNA: TGTGCCAGCAGTTTATTCCAGGGTAACACTGAAGCTTTCTTT. Filled out from reference TRBV28 and TRBJ1-1, the complete variable domain reads DVKVTQSSRYLVKRTGEKVFLECVQDMDHENMFWYRQDPGLGLRLIYFSYDVKMKEKGDIPEGYSVSREKKERFSLILESASTNQTSMYLCASSLFQGNTEAFFGQGTRLTVV.

V usage is TRBV25-1 and J usage is TRBJ2-7; D unresolved. Between the trimmed V and J ends, which lost 4 bases and 2 bases, there was a span of 15 bases. Per germline, CDR1 MGHDK and CDR2 SYGVNS. The CDR3 extends over 15 amino acids. The CDR3 region is CASSGSRNLAYEQYF. CDR3 DNA sequence: TGTGCCAGCAGTGGGTCCCGGAATCTAGCCTACGAGCAGTACTTC.

This clone occurred a few times. This chain uses TRBV18 with TRBJ1-5; 7 bases align to TRBD1. The CDR3 runs 17 residues. Unmatched junction bases numbered 16, after V lost 5 bases and J lost 6 bases. Germline assignment: CDR1 KGHSH and CDR2 LQKENI. The CDR3 nucleotides read TGTGCCAGCTCAGGGGGCGGCGTACAGGGGCAAGGTCAGCCCCAGCATTTT. Translation gives CASSGGGVQGQGQPQHF.

This clone was observed a few times. The chain joins TRBV5-1 to TRBJ2-1; 7 positions match TRBD1. The CDR3 contains 15 residues. Per germline, CDR1 SGHRS and CDR2 YFSETQ. V lost 5 bases, J lost 3 bases, and 8 bases stayed unmatched. This CDR3 is CASREDGDSYNEQFF. As DNA, the CDR3 is TGCGCCAGCAGAGAAGACGGGGACAGCTACAATGAGCAGTTCTTC. The full variable domain, its missing parts supplied by reference TRBV5-1 and TRBJ2-1, is KAGVTQTPRYLIKTRGQQVTLSCSPISGHRSVSWYQQTPGQGLQFLFEYFSETQRNKGNFPGRFSGRQFSNSRSEMNVSTLELGDSALYLCASREDGDSYNEQFFGPGTRLTVL.

This clone appeared a single time. The chain links TRBV11-2 to TRBJ1-4, with 7 bases identical to TRBD1. With 3 bases clipped from V and 8 bases from J, the junction kept 12 bases outside the gene matches. In germline, CDR1 is SGHAT, CDR2 FQNNGV. This CDR3 region has 16 residues. This chain's CDR3 is CASSFTRQGAREKLFF. The CDR3 DNA reads TGTGCCAGCAGCTTTACCCGACAGGGTGCGAGGGAAAAACTGTTTTTT.

This clone occurred once. The rearrangement uses TRBV30 and TRBJ1-4; D ambiguous. CDR1 is GTSNPN, CDR2 SVGIG, per germline (reference sequence). The germline V and J ends were trimmed by 8 bases and 7 bases, with 20 bases remaining between them. The length of the CDR3 is 14 residues. CDR3 protein: CAGQRRVTAEKLFF. DNA for the CDR3: TGTGCCGGGCAGCGGAGAGTTACAGCTGAAAAACTGTTTTTT.

This sequence joins TRBV5-1 and TRBJ1-2, with D unclear. Trimming left V 3 bases short and J 5 bases short, with 11 bases between. Germline values: CDR1 SGHRS, CDR2 YFSETQ. The CDR3 totals 13 residues. In nucleotides, the CDR3 is TGCGCCAGCAGCTCCGAATCCACTTATGGCTACACCTTC. This sequence encodes CASSSESTYGYTF.

The chain is built from TRBV6-1 and TRBJ2-3, with 8 bases identical to TRBD2. In germline, CDR1 is MNHNS, CDR2 SASEGT. V was clipped by 10 bases and J by 2 bases; unmatched bases: 5. This CDR3 spans 13 amino acids. Here the CDR3 DNA reads TGTGCCACCGGGGGGGACTTCACAGATACGCAGTATTTT. The encoded protein is CATGGDFTDTQYF.

The V and J genes are TRBV7-9 and TRBJ1-5; D remains unclear. The CDR3 has 13 amino acids. From germline, CDR1 is SEHNR and CDR2 FQNEAQ (reference sequence). V was cut by 5 bases and J by 6 bases, with 11 bases left in between. CDR3 coding DNA: TGTGCCAGCAGCCTCAGTGGCCCTCAGCCCCAGCATTTT. Amino acid sequence: CASSLSGPQPQHF.

The V call is TRBV5-4, the J call TRBJ2-7; tentative D call: TRBD1 (7 bases). The V end was cut by 4 bases, the J end by 2 bases, with 16 bases between. The V gene's germline CDR1 is SGHNT and CDR2 YYREEE (reference sequence). The CDR3 has 15 amino acids. The CDR3 bases are TGTGCCAGCAGCCCAAGGGCAGGGGGGACCTACGAGCAGTACTTC. It encodes CASSPRAGGTYEQYF.

The chain combines TRBV15 with TRBJ2-7; no definite D call. The CDR3 is made up of 15 amino acids. V lost 0 bases, J lost 0 bases, and 9 bases lay in between. Germline V CDR1 and CDR2: LNHNV, YYDKDF (reference sequence). In DNA, the CDR3 is TGTGCCACCAGCAGAGACGCGGCGAGCTCCTACGAGCAGTACTTC. As protein: CATSRDAASSYEQYF.

This chain joins TRBV18 and TRBJ2-3; D is possibly TRBD2 (5 bases). This CDR3 is 19 amino acids long. Trimming cost V 2 bases and J 2 bases, with 23 bases left between them. Germline V gene sequence: CDR1 KGHSH, CDR2 LQKENI. CDR3 coding DNA: TGTGCCAGCTCACCAAACCTCCGGACTCATTACTCCACCACAGATACGCAGTATTTT. As protein: CASSPNLRTHYSTTDTQYF.

The chain couples TRBV4-1 to TRBJ1-2; a possible D gene is TRBD1 (5 bases). V was shortened by 2 bases and J by 6 bases, with 16 bases between the two germline ends. The germline V gene encodes CDR1 MGHRA and CDR2 YSYEKL. The CDR3 spans 15 residues. The CDR3, as DNA: TGCGCCAGCAGCCAACCGTCCCCGGGGGAGGATGGCTACACCTTC. Amino acid sequence: CASSQPSPGEDGYTF.

V is TRBV27 and J is TRBJ2-3, with 7 nucleotides matching TRBD2. Trimming at V came to 7 bases and at J to 4 bases, leaving 11 bases not matched to a gene. Germline V CDR1 and CDR2: MNHEY, SMNVEV (reference sequence). The CDR3 covers 15 residues. The CDR3 sequence is CASKLKSGIADTQYF. Written as DNA, the CDR3 is TGTGCCAGCAAACTGAAAAGCGGGATCGCAGATACGCAGTATTTT.

The chain combines TRBV5-1 with TRBJ2-7; TRBD1 matches 12 bases. Germline V gene sequence: CDR1 SGHRS, CDR2 YFSETQ. The J segment lost 6 bases and the V segment lost 1 base, leaving 5 bases of the junction unmatched. CDR3 size: 15 residues. The CDR3 reads CASSLIGTGGPEQYF. The CDR3 DNA reads TGCGCCAGCAGCTTGATCGGGACAGGGGGCCCCGAGCAGTACTTC.

The chain carries TRBV27 and TRBJ2-3; tentatively, D is TRBD1 (6 bases). CDR3 length: 15 residues. Trimming removed 3 bases from V and 0 bases from J, with 10 bases in between. CDR1 and CDR2 (germline): MNHEY, SMNVEV (reference sequence). CDR3 sequence reads: CASSLWGRSTDTQYF. As DNA, the CDR3 is TGTGCCAGCAGTTTGTGGGGGCGCAGCACAGATACGCAGTATTTT.

V is TRBV2 and J is TRBJ2-2; 11 bases agree with TRBD2. CDR1 and CDR2 from the germline V gene are SNHLY and FYNNEI. V trimming: 6 bases; J trimming: 6 bases; junction bases outside the gene matches: 6. This CDR3 spans 15 amino acids. The CDR3: CASRPTSGGSGELFF. CDR3 sequence (DNA): TGTGCCAGCAGACCCACTAGCGGGGGTTCCGGGGAGCTGTTTTTT. Supplemented by reference TRBV2 and TRBJ2-2, the full variable domain reads EPEVTQTPSHQVTQMGQEVILRCVPISNHLYFYWYRQILGQKVEFLVSFYNNEISEKSEIFDDQFSVERPDGSNFTLKIRSTKLEDSAMYFCASRPTSGGSGELFFGEGSRLTVL.

The chain is built from TRBV4-1 and TRBJ2-7; TRBD1 is a possible D gene (6 bases). Germline V gene sequence: CDR1 MGHRA, CDR2 YSYEKL. V was clipped by 1 base and J by 3 bases, with 13 bases between them. The CDR3 has 15 amino acids. The CDR3 sequence is CASSQVGDTFYEQYF. The CDR3 nucleotides read TGCGCCAGCAGCCAAGTGGGGGACACCTTCTACGAGCAGTACTTC.

The chain combines TRBV4-1 with TRBJ1-1, with D possibly matching TRBD1 (6 bases). CDR1 is MGHRA and CDR2 is YSYEKL in the germline V gene. The V end was cut by 4 bases, the J end by 7 bases, with 13 bases between. The CDR3 is 13 residues long. CDR3 nucleotide sequence: TGCGCCAGCAGCCCCGCAGGGGTAATTGAAGCTTTCTTT. Its protein is CASSPAGVIEAFF.